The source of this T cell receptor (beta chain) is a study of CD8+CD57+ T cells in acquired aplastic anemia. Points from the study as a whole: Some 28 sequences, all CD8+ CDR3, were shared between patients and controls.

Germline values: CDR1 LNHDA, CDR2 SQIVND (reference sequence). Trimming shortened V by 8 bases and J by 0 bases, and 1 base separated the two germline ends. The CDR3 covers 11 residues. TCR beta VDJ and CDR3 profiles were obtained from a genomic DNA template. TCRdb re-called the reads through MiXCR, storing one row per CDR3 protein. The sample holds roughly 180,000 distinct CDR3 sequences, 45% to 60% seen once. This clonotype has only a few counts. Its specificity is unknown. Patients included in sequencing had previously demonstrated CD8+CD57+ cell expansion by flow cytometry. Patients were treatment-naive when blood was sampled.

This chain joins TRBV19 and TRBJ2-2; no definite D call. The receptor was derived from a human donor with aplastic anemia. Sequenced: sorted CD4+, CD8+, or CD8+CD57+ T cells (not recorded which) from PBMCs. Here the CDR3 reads CASSNTGELFF. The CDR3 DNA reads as TGTGCCAGTTCGAACACCGGGGAGCTGTTTTTT.